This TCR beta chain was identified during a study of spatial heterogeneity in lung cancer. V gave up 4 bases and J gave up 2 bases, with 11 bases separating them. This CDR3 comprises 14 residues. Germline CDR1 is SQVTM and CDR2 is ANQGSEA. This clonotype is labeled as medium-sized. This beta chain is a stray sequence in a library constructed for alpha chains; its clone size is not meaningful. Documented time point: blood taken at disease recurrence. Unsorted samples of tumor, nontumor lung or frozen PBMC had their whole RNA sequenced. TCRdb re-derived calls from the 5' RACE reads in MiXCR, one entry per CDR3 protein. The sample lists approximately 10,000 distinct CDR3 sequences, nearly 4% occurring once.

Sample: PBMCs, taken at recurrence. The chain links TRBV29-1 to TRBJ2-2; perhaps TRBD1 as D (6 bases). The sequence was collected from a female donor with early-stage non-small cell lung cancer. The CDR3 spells CSVARDTNTGELFF. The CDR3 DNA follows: TGCAGCGTTGCAAGGGACACTAACACCGGGGAGCTGTTTTTT.